These T cell receptor beta chains were read from a single sample in a study of T cells after yellow fever vaccination. TCRdb reprocessed the 5' RACE reads with MiXCR, giving one entry per CDR3 protein. The repertoire includes roughly 500,000 distinct CDR3 sequences, approximately 21% of them detected once, and around an eighth sits in the top ten. The sequencing used PBMCs, collected 15 days after the yellow fever booster vaccination. The receptor source for this set is a man under 40 who received the YFV17D yellow fever vaccine. The CDR3 runs from the conserved cysteine through the conserved F or W.

>TRBV7-2
CASSSAGTADSYEQYF
>TRBV7-2
CASSYSSGRSIQYF
>TRBV2
CASSELAYEQFF
>TRBV6-5
CASSSSDEGDTDTQYF
>TRBV5-1
CASSGDSSSYNEQFF
>TRBV20-1
CSAADRGNYGYTF
>TRBV11-2
CASSLSAVTGELFF
>TRBV12-3/TRBV12-4
CASSRTEKETQYF
>TRBV20-1
CSALAGEGETQYF
>TRBV6-5
CASSYSRVQRAPNEKLFF
>TRBV5-6
CASSLLVVSYNEQFF
>TRBV29-1
CSVEGTGRVYNEQFF
>TRBV3-1
CRQRGLWANVLTF
>TRBV7-2
CASSSDLNEQFF
>TRBV4-1
CASSQTLTDTGELFF
>TRBV19
CASSAYPPGPTNEQFF
>TRBV19
CASSIGEFPYEQYF
>TRBV6-1
CASTPGHSIPEAFF
>TRBV6-2/TRBV6-3
CASSYSDRSARSAQYF
>TRBV11-1
CASSSGSEQFF
>TRBV5-1
CASSLDGQGRETQYF
>TRBV20-1
CSAREPGLAGTEQFF
>TRBV20-1
CSAQRAGPSNSPLHF
>TRBV29-1
CSAAYQETQYF
>TRBV11-2
CASSLDVLYTEAFF
>TRBV29-1
CSVEDQSSYNEQFF
>TRBV18
CASSPTGVGTTSTDTQYF
>TRBV5-1
CASSELGLAGETGELFF
>TRBV7-8
CASSLPGAHNEQFF
>TRBV15
CATSRVGAEYNEQFF
>TRBV7-9
CASSGPREGELFF
>TRBV28
CASRDLGTETQYF
>TRBV28
CASRVPGANVLTF
>TRBV29-1
CSVRLTSPGEQFF
>TRBV10-3
CAIRRESYEQYF
>TRBV12-3/TRBV12-4
CASMWGSYEQYF
>TRBV5-6
CASSQITDRANYEQYF
>TRBV20-1
CSARIGETQYF
>TRBV25-1
CASSDGTGVREQFF
>TRBV7-2
CASSLGLAGPEVEQFF
>TRBV20-1
CSATRGSLEQETQYF
>TRBV28
CASSRLAGAHSTDTQYF
>TRBV5-1
CASSHRQGSTGELFF